Below are 9 T cell receptor beta chains sequenced from a single sample in a study of blood T cell repertoires in COVID-19 (dated by TCRdb to the early 2020s). Library preparation was by the immunoSEQ multiplex PCR assay. The table was pulled from immuneACCESS by TCRdb, which kept in-frame rearrangements only. Such tables lose some clones; where checked, under half of the loss comes from unresolved V genes, and the rest has no known cause. Across this sample there are tens of thousands of clones, with roughly four fifths seen only once. Around 7.2% of the sample is held by the ten biggest clonotypes. The sequenced sample was peripheral blood. These receptors came from a man aged 45-65 years with active or convalescent COVID-19.

The chain recombines TRBV3-1 (or the pseudogene TRBV3-2) with TRBJ2-2; 9 nucleotides match TRBD2. J was trimmed by 1 base and V by 2 bases; bases with no gene match: 2. This CDR3 is built from 16 residues. Germline V lookup: CDR1 LGHDT, CDR2 YNNKEL (reference sequence). CDR3 in DNA: TGTGCCAGCAGCCAAAGACTAGCGGTGAACACCGGGGAGCTGTTTTTT. Protein product: CASSQRLAVNTGELFF.

The chain couples TRBV6-1 to TRBJ2-1; 10 bases fit TRBD1. V lost 2 bases, J lost 5 bases, and 6 bases stayed unmatched. This CDR3 has 16 residues. Germline lookup yields CDR1 MNHNS and CDR2 SASEGT. Here the CDR3 reads CASSEWDRGPNNEQFF. Here the CDR3 DNA reads TGTGCCAGCAGTGAATGGGACAGGGGCCCTAACAATGAGCAGTTCTTC.

DNA of the CDR3: TGTGCCAGCAGTCCTGCTAACTATGGCTACACCTTC. Its protein is CASSPANYGYTF. V usage is TRBV7-2 and J usage is TRBJ1-2, with no clear D. CDR3 size: 12 residues. From germline, CDR1 is SGHTA and CDR2 FQGNSA. Trimming pared 6 bases from V and 0 bases from J, leaving 5 bases between.

J is TRBJ1-5 and V is TRBV10-3; TRBD1 aligns across 7 bases. The length of the CDR3 is 13 residues. From germline, CDR1 is ENHRY and CDR2 SYGVKD. The junction had 3 bases not matched to a gene; V was cut back by 7 bases and J by 3 bases. CDR3 nucleotide sequence: TGTGCCATCACTGGACAGGTCAATCAGCCCCAGCATTTT. It yields the protein CAITGQVNQPQHF.

The gene calls are TRBV2 and TRBJ1-1; 8 positions match TRBD1. V lost 7 bases to trimming and J lost 1 base; unmatched junction nucleotides: 2. This CDR3 has 13 residues. The germline V gene encodes CDR1 SNHLY and CDR2 FYNNEI. For the CDR3, the DNA is TGTGCCAGCATGGGACAGGCGAACACTGAAGCTTTCTTT. Its translation: CASMGQANTEAFF. The full variable domain, rest sourced from reference TRBV2 and TRBJ1-1, is EPEVTQTPSHQVTQMGQEVILRCVPISNHLYFYWYRQILGQKVEFLVSFYNNEISEKSEIFDDQFSVERPDGSNFTLKIRSTKLEDSAMYFCASMGQANTEAFFGQGTRLTVV.

This chain links TRBV18 with TRBJ2-5; 7 bases fit TRBD1. The CDR3 consists of 14 residues. Germline V gene lookup returns CDR1 KGHSH and CDR2 LQKENI. Losses at the gene ends were 2 bases for V and 4 bases for J; bases not matched to a gene: 4. The CDR3 is CASSPGTVLETQYF. The CDR3 DNA sequence: TGTGCCAGCTCACCAGGGACAGTTCTAGAGACCCAGTACTTC.

The chain combines TRBV30 with TRBJ2-3, with D perhaps matching TRBD2 (7 bases). Trimming shortened V by 0 bases and J by 4 bases, and 8 bases separated the two germline ends. The germline gives CDR1 GTSNPN, CDR2 SVGIG (reference sequence). The CDR3 has 13 amino acids. The CDR3 sequence: CAWSVGGADTQYF. The DNA for the CDR3 is TGTGCCTGGAGTGTAGGGGGGGCAGATACGCAGTATTTT.

The chain employs TRBV28 and TRBJ2-2, with D tentatively TRBD1 (5 bases). The germline V gene has CDR1 MDHEN and CDR2 SYDVKM. The CDR3 has 13 amino acids. V was trimmed by 6 bases and J by 2 bases, leaving 7 bases between them. CDR3 protein: CASRDSNTGELFF. CDR3 DNA: TGTGCCAGCAGAGACAGCAACACCGGGGAGCTGTTTTTT.

The V call is TRBV6-1, the J call TRBJ2-7, with 8 bases matching TRBD1. The CDR3 is 14 amino acids. J gave up 6 bases and V 0 bases, and 4 bases lay outside the gene matches. CDR1 MNHNS and CDR2 SASEGT come from the germline V gene. The CDR3 is CASSEAPTGAEQYV. For the CDR3, the DNA is TGTGCCAGCAGTGAAGCCCCGACAGGGGCCGAGCAGTACGTC.